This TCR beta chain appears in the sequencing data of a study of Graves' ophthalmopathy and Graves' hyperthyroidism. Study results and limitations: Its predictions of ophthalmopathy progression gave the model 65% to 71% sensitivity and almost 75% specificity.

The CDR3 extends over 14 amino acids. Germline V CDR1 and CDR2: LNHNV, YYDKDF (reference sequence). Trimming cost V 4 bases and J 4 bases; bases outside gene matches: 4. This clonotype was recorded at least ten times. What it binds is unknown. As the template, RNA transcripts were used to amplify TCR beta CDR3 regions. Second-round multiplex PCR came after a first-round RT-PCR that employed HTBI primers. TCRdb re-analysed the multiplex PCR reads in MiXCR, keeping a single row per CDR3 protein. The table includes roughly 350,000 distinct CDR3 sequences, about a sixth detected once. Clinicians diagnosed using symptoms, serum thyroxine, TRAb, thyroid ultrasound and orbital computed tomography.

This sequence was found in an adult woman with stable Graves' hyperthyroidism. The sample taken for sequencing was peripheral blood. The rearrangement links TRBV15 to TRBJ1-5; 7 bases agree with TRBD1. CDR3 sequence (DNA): TGTGCCACCAGCATCAGGGGGTGGAATCAGCCCCAGCATTTT. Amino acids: CATSIRGWNQPQHF. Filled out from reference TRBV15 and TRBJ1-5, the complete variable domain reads DAMVIQNPRYQVTQFGKPVTLSCSQTLNHNVMYWYQQKSSQAPKLLFHYYDKDFNNEADTPDNFQSRRPNTSFCFLDIRSPGLGDTAMYLCATSIRGWNQPQHFGDGTRLSIL.